This is a list of T cell receptor beta chains from one sample in a study of Graves' ophthalmopathy and Graves' hyperthyroidism. MiXCR, run by TCRdb on the multiplex PCR reads, gives a single entry per CDR3 protein. Found here are hundreds of thousands of distinct CDR3 sequences, about 20% of them singletons; the top ten hold around 6.9%. Sequencing input: peripheral blood. Every receptor here comes from a woman younger than 35 with stable Graves' hyperthyroidism. Some clones in this sample may be carry-over from other donors' samples. CDR3s include the opening cysteine and the closing phenylalanine or tryptophan. The order of the fields is clone size, D gene, J gene, V gene, CDR3 protein, CDR3 DNA. A D gene is named only where the DNA matches it firmly. Clone size is shown for a subset of rows, as once, few, many or a class of expanded clone.

>many|-|TRBJ2-7|TRBV11-2
CASSLTEDLSYEQYF
TGTGCCAGCAGCTTAACAGAAGATCTGTCCTACGAGCAGTACTTC
>once|TRBD1|TRBJ1-2|TRBV2
CASTTGVVYGYTF
TGTGCCAGCACCACAGGGGTGGTCTATGGCTACACCTTC
>few|-|TRBJ1-2|TRBV27
CASSFGWAGDRGGYTF
TGTGCCAGCAGTTTTGGTTGGGCAGGGGATAGAGGCGGCTACACCTTC
>many|-|TRBJ2-5|TRBV12-3/TRBV12-4
CASSLGPIQETQYF
TGTGCCAGCAGTTTAGGCCCAATCCAAGAGACCCAGTACTTC
>-|-|TRBJ1-2|TRBV6-2/TRBV6-3
CASSYSRSYGYSF
TGTGCCAGCAGTTACTCTCGCAGCTATGGCTACAGCTTC
>-|-|TRBJ2-5|TRBV7-3
CASSARDLPPVCQETQYF
TGTGCCAGCAGCGCTCGGGATTTGCCTCCAGTCTGTCAAGAGACCCAGTACTTC
>many|TRBD2|TRBJ2-7|TRBV12-3/TRBV12-4
CASSPGEGVSYEQYF
TGTGCCAGCAGTCCTGGGGAGGGCGTTTCCTACGAGCAGTACTTC
>few|TRBD2|TRBJ2-7|TRBV6-1
CASSEGASGMYEQYF
TGTGCCAGCAGCGAAGGGGCTAGCGGGATGTACGAGCAGTACTTC
>many|-|TRBJ2-3|TRBV7-2
CASSLALDPDTQYF
TGTGCCAGCAGCTTAGCCCTAGACCCAGATACGCAGTATTTT
>once|TRBD1|TRBJ1-5|TRBV24-1
CATSDAGTGRNQPQHF
TGTGCCACCAGTGATGCCGGGACAGGGAGAAATCAGCCCCAGCATTTT
>-|-|TRBJ1-1|TRBV18
CASSLWDIGPEAFF
TGTGCCAGCTCACTTTGGGACATTGGCCCTGAAGCTTTCTTT
>many|TRBD1|TRBJ1-1|TRBV9
CASSVSGGEYTEAFF
TGTGCCAGCAGCGTGTCAGGGGGGGAATACACTGAAGCTTTCTTT
>few|TRBD1|TRBJ2-7|TRBV11-2
CASSSPGTGYTYEQYF
TGTGCCAGCAGCTCCCCCGGGACAGGGTATACCTACGAGCAGTACTTC
>many|-|TRBJ1-1|TRBV28
CASSLGSGRLNTEAFF
TGTGCCAGCAGTTTGGGGTCGGGGCGGTTGAACACTGAAGCTTTCTTT
>-|TRBD1|TRBJ1-2|TRBV19
CASSATSGTGGFGYTF
TGTGCCAGTAGTGCGACTTCCGGGACAGGGGGCTTTGGCTACACCTTC
>few|TRBD1|TRBJ1-3|TRBV5-1
CASSLDGQGGGNTIYF
TGCGCCAGCAGCTTGGACGGACAGGGAGGAGGAAACACCATATATTTT
>few|-|TRBJ1-1|TRBV12-5
CASGFSIITEAFF
TGTGCTAGTGGTTTTTCAATAATCACTGAAGCTTTCTTT
>-|-|TRBJ1-2|TRBV6-2/TRBV6-3
CASTGGTIGGYTF
TGTGCCAGCACCGGGGGGACTATAGGAGGCTACACCTTC
>few|-|TRBJ2-5|TRBV12-5
CASVLVQAGQETQYF
TGTGCTAGTGTCTTGGTTCAAGCGGGCCAGGAGACCCAGTACTTC
>many|-|TRBJ2-2|TRBV6-1
CATHGQPNTGELFF
TGTGCCACGCACGGACAGCCGAACACCGGGGAGCTGTTTTTT
>many|-|TRBJ2-2|TRBV6-1
CASSERSVIGTGELFF
TGTGCCAGCAGTGAAAGGAGCGTGATTGGGACCGGGGAGCTGTTTTTT
>-|-|TRBJ1-2|TRBV19
CASTPSTTNYGYTF
TGTGCCAGTACCCCCTCGACAACTAACTATGGCTACACCTTC
>many|TRBD2|TRBJ2-5|TRBV20-1
CSAPTSGGAGETQYF
TGCAGTGCTCCGACTAGCGGGGGGGCCGGAGAGACCCAGTACTTC
>-|-|TRBJ1-5|TRBV7-2
CASSLVRHGQPQHF
TGTGCCAGCAGCTTAGTAAGACATGGTCAGCCCCAGCATTTT
>-|TRBD1|TRBJ2-7|TRBV6-1
CASSEGLGTGSYEQYF
TGTGCCAGCAGTGAAGGACTGGGGACAGGGAGCTACGAGCAGTACTTC
>many|-|TRBJ2-7|TRBV11-1
CASPRKYEQYF
TGTGCCAGCCCGAGGAAGTACGAGCAGTACTTC
>many|-|TRBJ2-5|TRBV6-5
CASRRQLQETQYF
TGTGCCAGCAGGCGACAGCTCCAAGAGACCCAGTACTTC
>many|-|TRBJ2-5|TRBV5-1
CASSLDLVGTQYF
TGCGCCAGCAGCTTAGACCTGGTGGGGACCCAGTACTTC
>many|TRBD1|TRBJ1-5|TRBV2
CASRWTGNQPQHF
TGTGCCAGCAGGTGGACAGGGAATCAGCCCCAGCATTTT
>many|TRBD1|TRBJ1-3|TRBV7-3
CASSSGTGQTDTIYF
TGTGCCAGCAGCTCCGGGACAGGGCAAACAGACACCATATATTTT
>-|-|TRBJ1-1|TRBV6-4
CASSVEENSKAFF
TGTGCCAGCAGTGTAGAAGAGAATTCGAAAGCTTTCTTT
>-|-|TRBJ1-1|TRBV10-3
CATRPGVVDQGLRAFF
TGTGCCACCCGTCCGGGCGTCGTTGACCAGGGCCTGAGGGCTTTCTTT
>many|-|TRBJ2-7|TRBV4-1
CASSQDPQGKTYEQYF
TGCGCCAGCAGCCAAGATCCCCAGGGTAAGACCTACGAGCAGTACTTC
>many|-|TRBJ2-7|TRBV12-3/TRBV12-4
CASSLASGDEQYF
TGTGCCAGCAGTTTAGCTAGCGGTGACGAGCAGTACTTC
>few|-|TRBJ2-2|TRBV5-1
CASSLIPLGQNTGELFF
TGCGCCAGCAGCTTGATCCCTCTTGGGCAGAACACCGGGGAGCTGTTTTTT
>-|-|TRBJ1-2|TRBV2
CASMGLRGYGYTF
TGTGCCAGCATGGGGCTAAGAGGCTATGGCTACACCTTC
>many|TRBD1|TRBJ1-1|TRBV20-1
CSALSQGANTEAFF
TGCAGTGCCCTCAGCCAGGGGGCGAACACTGAAGCTTTCTTT
>-|TRBD1|TRBJ2-7|TRBV15
CATRRGQSSSYEQYF
TGTGCCACCAGGAGGGGACAGTCAAGCTCCTACGAGCAGTACTTC
>once|TRBD1|TRBJ1-6|TRBV30
CAWLGQDNSPLHF
TGTGCCTGGCTGGGACAGGATAATTCACCCCTCCACTTT
>once|TRBD1|TRBJ1-5|TRBV24-1
CATGQGGFQPQHF
TGTGCCACTGGACAGGGAGGGTTTCAGCCCCAGCATTTT
>many|-|TRBJ1-1|TRBV12-3/TRBV12-4
CASNPGGLVGTEAFF
TGTGCCAGCAACCCCGGGGGGCTCGTTGGTACTGAAGCTTTCTTT
>many|-|TRBJ2-7|TRBV27
CASSLLSQGEQYF
TGTGCCAGCAGTTTATTGTCGCAGGGCGAGCAGTACTTC
>many|TRBD1|TRBJ1-1|TRBV29-1
CSAPGQGAGNTEAFF
TGCAGCGCACCGGGACAGGGGGCTGGAAACACTGAAGCTTTCTTT
>once|-|TRBJ1-2|TRBV20-1
CSARDEASLSGYTF
TGCAGTGCTAGGGACGAAGCGTCACTCTCTGGCTACACCTTC
>many|-|TRBJ1-2|TRBV27
CASSLRQVPNYGYTF
TGTGCCAGCAGTTTAAGACAGGTTCCTAACTATGGCTACACCTTC
>many|TRBD1|TRBJ1-1|TRBV6-2/TRBV6-3
CASSNPTGAGTEAFF
TGTGCCAGCAGCAACCCAACAGGGGCTGGCACTGAAGCTTTCTTT
>many|-|TRBJ1-2|TRBV2
CASSGGTNYGYTF
TGTGCCAGCAGCGGCGGAACTAACTATGGCTACACCTTC
>many|-|TRBJ1-1|TRBV6-5
CASSYSRRSRTEAFF
TGTGCCAGCAGTTACTCGAGAAGGTCGAGGACTGAAGCTTTCTTT
>many|-|TRBJ1-1|TRBV5-1
CASSLNGRNTEAFF
TGCGCCAGCAGCTTGAATGGCCGGAACACTGAAGCTTTCTTT